This T cell receptor (beta chain) was retrieved from a study of T cells in lung cancer brain metastases. Whole-study results and caveats: FFPE DNA fragmentation may have prevented retrieving the complete T cell repertoire. Brain metastases had fewer unique productive clones than primaries (median roughly 1,600 versus 4,900).

Genomic DNA input was about 2.24 to 5 ug, equal within pairs. The assay was immunoSEQ multiplex PCR, and TCRdb's table has in-frame clones only and misses some. The sample yields 4,000 to 6,500 clones, under 90% seen once. For this clone: Its antigen remains unknown.

Patients had either synchronous oligometastatic disease or delayed solitary brain metastasis recurrence. The CDR3 runs 14 residues. Germline loops: CDR1 SGHAT, CDR2 FQNNGV. V was clipped by 1 base and J by 7 bases, with 13 bases between them. Sequencing input: tumor tissue from a brain metastasis. This clonotype was obtained from a woman in her 50s with non-small cell lung cancer that had spread to the brain. This rearrangement joins TRBV11-2 to TRBJ1-2; D remains unclear. DNA of the CDR3: TGTGCCAGCAGCTTAGGAGTAAGGGAATTTGGCTACACCTTC. The encoded protein is CASSLGVREFGYTF.